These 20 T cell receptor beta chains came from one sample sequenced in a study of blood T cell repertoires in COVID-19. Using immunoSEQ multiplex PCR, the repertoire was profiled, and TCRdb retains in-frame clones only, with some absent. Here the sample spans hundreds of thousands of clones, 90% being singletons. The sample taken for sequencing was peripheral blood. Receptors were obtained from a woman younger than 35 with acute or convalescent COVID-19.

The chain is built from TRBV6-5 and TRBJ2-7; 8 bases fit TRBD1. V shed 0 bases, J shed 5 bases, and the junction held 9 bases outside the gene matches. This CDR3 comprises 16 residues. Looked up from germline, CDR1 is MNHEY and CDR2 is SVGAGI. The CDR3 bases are TGTGCCAGCAGTTACTCGAAAACAGGGGGGTCTCACGAGCAGTACTTC. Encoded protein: CASSYSKTGGSHEQYF.

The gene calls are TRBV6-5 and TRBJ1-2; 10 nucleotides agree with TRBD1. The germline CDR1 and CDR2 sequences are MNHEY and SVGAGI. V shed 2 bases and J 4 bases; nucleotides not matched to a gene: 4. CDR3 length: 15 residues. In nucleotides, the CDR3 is TGTGCCAGCAGTTACGGGACAGGGGTTTCCTATGGCTACACCTTC. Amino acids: CASSYGTGVSYGYTF.

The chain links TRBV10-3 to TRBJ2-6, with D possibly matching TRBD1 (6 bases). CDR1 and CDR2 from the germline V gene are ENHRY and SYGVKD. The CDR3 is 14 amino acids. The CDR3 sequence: CAGARGAGANVLTF. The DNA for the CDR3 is TGTGCTGGGGCCAGGGGCGCTGGGGCCAACGTCCTGACTTTC.

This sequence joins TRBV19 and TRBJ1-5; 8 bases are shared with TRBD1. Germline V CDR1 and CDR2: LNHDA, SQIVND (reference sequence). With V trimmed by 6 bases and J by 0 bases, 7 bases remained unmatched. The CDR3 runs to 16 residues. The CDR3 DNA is TGTGCCAGTAGCCGACAGGGGCTGAATAGCAATCAGCCCCAGCATTTT. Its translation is CASSRQGLNSNQPQHF.

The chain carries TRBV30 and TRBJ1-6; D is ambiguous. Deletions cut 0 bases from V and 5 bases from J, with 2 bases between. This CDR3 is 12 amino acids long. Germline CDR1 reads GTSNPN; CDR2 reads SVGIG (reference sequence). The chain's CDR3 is CAWSVNNSPLHF. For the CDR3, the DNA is TGTGCCTGGAGTGTCAATAATTCACCCCTCCACTTT.

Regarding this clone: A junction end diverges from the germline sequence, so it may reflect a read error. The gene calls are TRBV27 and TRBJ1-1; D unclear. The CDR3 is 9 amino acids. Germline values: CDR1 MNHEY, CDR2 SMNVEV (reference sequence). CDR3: CASSLWSGF. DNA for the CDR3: TGTGCCAGCAGTTTATGGTCGGGGTTT.

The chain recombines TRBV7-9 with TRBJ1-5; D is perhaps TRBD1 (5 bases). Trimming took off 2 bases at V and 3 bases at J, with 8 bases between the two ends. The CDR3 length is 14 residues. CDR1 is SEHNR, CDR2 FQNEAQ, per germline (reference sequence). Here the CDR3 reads CASSLPGFNQPQHF. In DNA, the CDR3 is TGTGCCAGCAGCTTACCAGGGTTCAATCAGCCCCAGCATTTT.

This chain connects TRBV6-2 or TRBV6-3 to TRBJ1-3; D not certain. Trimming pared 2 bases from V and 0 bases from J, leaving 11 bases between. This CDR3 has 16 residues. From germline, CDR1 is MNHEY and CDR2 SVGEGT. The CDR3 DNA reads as TGTGCCAGCAGTTACAGGCGGGCAAGCTCTGGAAACACCATATATTTT. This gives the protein CASSYRRASSGNTIYF.

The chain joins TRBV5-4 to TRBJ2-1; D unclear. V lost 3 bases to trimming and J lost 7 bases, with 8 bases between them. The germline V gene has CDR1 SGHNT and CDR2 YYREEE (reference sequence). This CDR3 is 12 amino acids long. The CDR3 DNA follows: TGTGCCAGCAGCTACACGGGTAATGAGCAGTTCTTC. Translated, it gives CASSYTGNEQFF.

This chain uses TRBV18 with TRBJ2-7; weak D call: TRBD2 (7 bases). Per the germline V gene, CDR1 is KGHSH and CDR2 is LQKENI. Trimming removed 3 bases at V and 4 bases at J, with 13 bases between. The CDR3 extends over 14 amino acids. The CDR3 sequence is CASSPLGGRYEQYF. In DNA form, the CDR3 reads TGTGCCAGCTCACCGCTGGGGGGGCGTTACGAGCAGTACTTC.

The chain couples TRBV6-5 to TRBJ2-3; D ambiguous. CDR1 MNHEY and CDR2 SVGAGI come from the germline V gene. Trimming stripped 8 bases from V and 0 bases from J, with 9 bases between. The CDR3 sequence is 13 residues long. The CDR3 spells CASASYSTDTQYF. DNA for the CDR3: TGTGCCAGCGCCTCCTATAGCACAGATACGCAGTATTTT.

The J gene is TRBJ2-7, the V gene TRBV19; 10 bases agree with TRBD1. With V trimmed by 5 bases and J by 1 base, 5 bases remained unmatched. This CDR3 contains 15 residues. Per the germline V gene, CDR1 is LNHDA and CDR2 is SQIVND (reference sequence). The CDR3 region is CASSLGQGFSYEQYF. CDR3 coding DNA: TGTGCCAGTAGTTTGGGACAGGGGTTTTCCTACGAGCAGTACTTC.

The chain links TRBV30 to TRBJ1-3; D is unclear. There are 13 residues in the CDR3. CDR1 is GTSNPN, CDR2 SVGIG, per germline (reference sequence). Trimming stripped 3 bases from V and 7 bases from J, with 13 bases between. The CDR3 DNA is TGTGCCTGGAGGGGAGAACCTCGTAACACCATATATTTT. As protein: CAWRGEPRNTIYF.

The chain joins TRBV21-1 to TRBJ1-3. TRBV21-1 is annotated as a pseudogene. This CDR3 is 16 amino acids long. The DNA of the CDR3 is TGTGCCAGTATCGGGGAGCGGGAGGGTGCTGGAAACACCATATATTTT. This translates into CASIGEREGAGNTIYF.

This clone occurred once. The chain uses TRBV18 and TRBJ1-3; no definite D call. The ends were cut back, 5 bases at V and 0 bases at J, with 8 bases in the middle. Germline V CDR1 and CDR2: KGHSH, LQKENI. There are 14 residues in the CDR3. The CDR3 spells CASSLTNSGNTIYF. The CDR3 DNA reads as TGTGCCAGCTCATTGACAAACTCTGGAAACACCATATATTTT.

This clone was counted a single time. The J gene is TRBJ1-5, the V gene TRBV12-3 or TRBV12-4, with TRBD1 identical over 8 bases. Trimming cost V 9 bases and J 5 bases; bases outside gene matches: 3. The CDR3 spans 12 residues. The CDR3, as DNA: TGTGCCAGTTCGACAGGGGATCAGCCCCAGCATTTT. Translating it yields CASSTGDQPQHF.

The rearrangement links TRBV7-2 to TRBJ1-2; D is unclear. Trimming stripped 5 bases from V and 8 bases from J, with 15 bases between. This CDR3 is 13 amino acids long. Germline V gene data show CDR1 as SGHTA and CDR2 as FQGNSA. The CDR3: CASSETRARGYTF. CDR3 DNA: TGTGCCAGCAGCGAGACGAGGGCGCGCGGCTACACCTTC.

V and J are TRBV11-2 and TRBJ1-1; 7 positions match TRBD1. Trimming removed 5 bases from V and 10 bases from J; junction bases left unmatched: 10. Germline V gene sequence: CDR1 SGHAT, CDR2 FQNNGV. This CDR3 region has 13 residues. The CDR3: CASSADRARGAFF. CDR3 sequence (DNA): TGTGCCAGCAGCGCCGACAGGGCCAGAGGAGCTTTCTTT.

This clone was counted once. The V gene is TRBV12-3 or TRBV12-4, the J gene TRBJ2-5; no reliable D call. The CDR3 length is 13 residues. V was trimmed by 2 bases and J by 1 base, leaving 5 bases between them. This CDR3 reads CASSLNGQETQYF. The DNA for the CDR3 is TGTGCCAGCAGTTTAAACGGCCAAGAGACCCAGTACTTC.

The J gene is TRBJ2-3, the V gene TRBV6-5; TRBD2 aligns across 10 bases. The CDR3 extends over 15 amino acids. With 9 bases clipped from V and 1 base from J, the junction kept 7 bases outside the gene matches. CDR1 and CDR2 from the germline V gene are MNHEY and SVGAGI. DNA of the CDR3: TGTGCCAGTTCACTAACTAGCGGGGGCACAGATACGCAGTATTTT. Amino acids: CASSLTSGGTDTQYF.